Shown below are 32 T cell receptor beta chains from a single sample sequenced in a study of CD8+CD57+ T cells in acquired aplastic anemia. The TCR beta profiling, which covered VDJ combination and CDR3 sequence, was carried out using genomic DNA as the template. TCRdb reprocessed the reads with MiXCR, giving one entry per CDR3 protein. The table shows fewer than 200,000 distinct CDR3 sequences, with 55% to 70% occurring only once. Sequenced: sorted CD4+, CD8+, or CD8+CD57+ T cells (not recorded which) from PBMCs. The receptors were gathered from a human donor in good health.

As for this clonotype: The junction does not match germline at one end; this may be a read error. This rearrangement joins TRBV6-4 to TRBJ2-2; the D gene is possibly TRBD1 (7 bases). From germline, CDR1 is MRHNA and CDR2 SNTAGT. This CDR3 contains 14 residues. CDR3 protein: CASTGGQNTGGLFF. CDR3 DNA sequence: TGTGCCAGCACTGGGGGACAGAACACCGGGGGGCTGTTTTTT.

This chain connects TRBV19 to TRBJ2-7; the D gene is possibly TRBD1 (6 bases). With 6 bases removed from V and 4 bases from J, the gap between germline ends came to 16 bases. The CDR3 totals 14 residues. CDR1 and CDR2 from the germline V gene are LNHDA and SQIVND (reference sequence). CDR3: CASRDSGGRYEQYF. CDR3 sequence (DNA): TGTGCCAGTAGGGACAGTGGTGGTAGGTACGAGCAGTACTTC.

The chain is built from TRBV7-6 and TRBJ1-1, with TRBD1 identical over 9 bases. The CDR3 consists of 15 residues. The germline CDR1 and CDR2 sequences are SGHVS and FNYEAQ. The ends lost 5 bases at V and 3 bases at J; junction bases unmatched: 7. The CDR3 is CASSLGTGKDTEAFF. CDR3 in DNA: TGTGCCAGCAGCCTCGGGACAGGGAAGGACACTGAAGCTTTCTTT.

This clonotype has a handful of counts. J is TRBJ2-1 and V is TRBV4-1; 9 bases line up with TRBD1. Germline assignment: CDR1 MGHRA and CDR2 YSYEKL. V lost 5 bases to trimming and J lost 8 bases; unmatched junction nucleotides: 19. CDR3 size: 18 residues. The CDR3 DNA reads TGCGCCAGCAGCACTCTAGTGATTGGGACAGGGATTCAAGATGAGCAGTTCTTC. This codes for CASSTLVIGTGIQDEQFF.

This clonotype showed up just a few times. The V call is TRBV2, the J call TRBJ2-3; 9 positions match TRBD1. Unmatched junction bases numbered 0, after V lost 8 bases and J lost 3 bases. Germline V gives CDR1 SNHLY, CDR2 FYNNEI. This CDR3 has 12 amino acids. CDR3 region: CASGTGTDTQYF. Written as DNA, the CDR3 is TGTGCCAGCGGGACAGGGACAGATACGCAGTATTTT.

The V call is TRBV29-1, the J call TRBJ2-7, with 7 nucleotides matching TRBD1. From germline, CDR1 is SQVTM and CDR2 ANQGSEA. The CDR3 is 13 residues long. The junction had 12 bases not matched to a gene; V was cut back by 7 bases and J by 6 bases. CDR3 DNA: TGCAGCGCGATCAGGGCAGGGGGTAGCGAGCAGTACTTC. Translating it yields CSAIRAGGSEQYF.

The J gene is TRBJ1-1, the V gene TRBV7-9; D is undetermined. Germline V gene data show CDR1 as SEHNR and CDR2 as FQNEAQ (reference sequence). V was cut by 2 bases and J by 4 bases, with 11 bases left in between. The CDR3 loop spans 14 amino acids. In DNA, the CDR3 is TGTGCCAGCAGCTTACATAGGGAGGGCACTGAAGCTTTCTTT. Protein product: CASSLHREGTEAFF. Full variable domain (rest looked up from reference TRBV7-9 and TRBJ1-1): DTGVSQNPRHKITKRGQNVTFRCDPISEHNRLYWYRQTLGQGPEFLTYFQNEAQLEKSRLLSDRFSAERPKGSFSTLEIQRTEQGDSAMYLCASSLHREGTEAFFGQGTRLTVV.

Many counts were recorded for this clonotype. The gene calls are TRBV6-6 and TRBJ1-6; D unresolved. The V and J ends lost 7 bases and 8 bases respectively, with 21 bases between them. The germline gives CDR1 MNHNY, CDR2 SVGAGI (reference sequence). The CDR3 has 16 amino acids. The CDR3 loop reads CASTKMQRSKDSPLHF. CDR3 nucleotides: TGTGCCAGCACCAAAATGCAGAGGTCGAAGGATTCACCCCTCCACTTT.

The chain employs TRBV10-2 and TRBJ1-1; D may be TRBD1 (5 bases). V lost 6 bases and J lost 1, with 12 bases in between. CDR3 length: 14 amino acids. Germline assignment: CDR1 WSHSY and CDR2 SAAADI. The CDR3 nucleotides read TGCGCCAGCAGAACCTCAGGGACGAACACTGAAGCTTTCTTT. It is translated as CASRTSGTNTEAFF.

This chain joins TRBV7-6 and TRBJ2-5, with a weak D call TRBD2 (6 bases). V dropped 6 bases and J dropped 4 bases, with 18 bases sitting between them. This CDR3 has 15 amino acids. The V gene's germline CDR1 is SGHVS and CDR2 FNYEAQ. DNA of the CDR3: TGTGCCAGCAGTTCAAAATTAGCGGTACGAGAGACCCAGTACTTC. This sequence encodes CASSSKLAVRETQYF.

This chain joins TRBV7-9 and TRBJ2-3, with 9 bases fitting TRBD2. After removal of 1 base from V and 0 bases from J, the junction contained 5 bases not matched to a gene. The CDR3 is made up of 17 amino acids. The germline gives CDR1 SEHNR, CDR2 FQNEAQ (reference sequence). The chain's CDR3 is CASSLGLAGVSTDTQYF. DNA of the CDR3: TGTGCCAGCAGCTTAGGGTTAGCGGGGGTGAGCACAGATACGCAGTATTTT.

The table lists this clonotype with many counts. The chain carries TRBV6-6 and TRBJ1-4, with D unclear. Looked up from germline, CDR1 is MNHNY and CDR2 is SVGAGI (reference sequence). CDR3 length: 13 residues. V was pared by 7 bases and J by 5 bases, with 11 bases between. CDR3 amino acids: CASTTAINEKLFF. CDR3 sequence (DNA): TGTGCCAGCACAACAGCCATAAATGAAAAACTGTTTTTT.

Ten or more counts support this clonotype. The rearrangement uses TRBV5-6 and TRBJ2-7; the D is unclear. The CDR3 extends over 12 amino acids. Trimming shortened V by 1 base and J by 5 bases, and 7 bases separated the two germline ends. In germline, CDR1 is SGHDT, CDR2 YYEEEE. CDR3 region: CASSLSRDEQYF. The CDR3 DNA is TGTGCCAGCAGCTTGTCAAGGGACGAGCAGTACTTC.

The chain employs TRBV20-1 and TRBJ1-4; 7 bases match TRBD1. This CDR3 region has 12 residues. Germline assignment: CDR1 DFQATT and CDR2 SNEGSKA (reference sequence). With 1 base clipped from V and 10 bases from J, the junction kept 3 bases outside the gene matches. The CDR3 region is CSARGGQRKLFF. DNA of the CDR3: TGCAGTGCTAGAGGGGGACAGCGAAAACTGTTTTTT.

The chain recombines TRBV9 with TRBJ2-5; 12 bases fit TRBD2. Trimming took 3 bases from V and 14 from J; bases not matched to a gene: 14. Germline V gives CDR1 SGDLS, CDR2 YYNGEE. This CDR3 comprises 15 residues. The DNA for the CDR3 is TGTGCCAGCAGCGCGACCGGGACTAGCGGGTTCGAGCCATACTTC. It specifies CASSATGTSGFEPYF.

This clonotype was counted between two and nine times. This rearrangement joins TRBV24-1 to TRBJ1-1; D unresolved. The CDR3 is 15 amino acids. The germline CDR1 and CDR2 sequences are KGHDR and SFDVKD. Trimming shortened V by 7 bases and J by 0 bases, and 14 bases separated the two germline ends. The chain's CDR3 is CATRKRSRLNTEAFF. The CDR3 nucleotides read TGTGCCACCAGAAAACGATCCAGGCTGAACACTGAAGCTTTCTTT.

The rearrangement links TRBV11-1 to TRBJ1-1; tentatively, D is TRBD1 (6 bases). Trimming left V 6 bases short and J 4 bases short, with 12 bases between. The CDR3 spans 13 residues. Germline V gene data show CDR1 as SGHAT and CDR2 as FQDESV (reference sequence). CDR3 loop: CASSYRARTEAFF. In nucleotides, the CDR3 is TGTGCCAGCAGTTACAGGGCCCGCACTGAAGCTTTCTTT.

In this sample, this clonotype turned up many times. J is TRBJ1-5 and V is TRBV2; a possible D gene is TRBD1 (6 bases). The CDR3 runs to 15 residues. The V gene lost 1 base and the J gene lost 3 bases, with 10 bases spanning the gap. Germline V gene data show CDR1 as SNHLY and CDR2 as FYNNEI. The CDR3 spells CASSEEGGTNQPQHF. The CDR3 DNA sequence: TGTGCCAGCAGTGAAGAGGGGGGGACCAATCAGCCCCAGCATTTT.

J is TRBJ2-1 and V is TRBV7-9; D tentatively reads TRBD1 or TRBD2 (5 bases each). V dropped 8 bases and J dropped 9 bases, with 11 bases sitting between them. The V gene's germline CDR1 is SEHNR and CDR2 FQNEAQ (reference sequence). The CDR3 is 11 amino acids. The CDR3 DNA sequence: TGTGCCAGCGGGACCGTATTTGAGCAGTTCTTC. This translates into CASGTVFEQFF.

The chain combines TRBV29-1 with TRBJ2-1; D unresolved. This CDR3 has 12 amino acids. Trimming left V 7 bases short and J 1 base short, with 8 bases between. Germline V gene sequence: CDR1 SQVTM, CDR2 ANQGSEA. The CDR3 DNA sequence: TGCAGCGGGAGCCCGTCCTACAATGAGCAGTTCTTC. Protein sequence: CSGSPSYNEQFF.

This clonotype was counted between two and nine times. This chain connects TRBV27 to TRBJ2-7; 7 positions match TRBD2. The CDR3 consists of 14 residues. J gave up 5 bases and V 5 bases, and 9 bases lay outside the gene matches. From germline, CDR1 is MNHEY and CDR2 SMNVEV (reference sequence). CDR3 region: CASSLRTSLHEQYF. DNA for the CDR3: TGTGCCAGCAGTCTTCGGACTAGTCTCCACGAGCAGTACTTC.

This chain links TRBV13 with TRBJ2-6; the D gene is possibly TRBD1 (5 bases). The V gene's germline CDR1 is PRHDT and CDR2 FYEKMQ (reference sequence). The CDR3 sequence is 16 residues long. V dropped 4 bases and J dropped 0 bases, with 10 bases sitting between them. The CDR3 DNA reads as TGTGCCAGCAGCTCAGACGGACACTCTGGGGCCAACGTCCTGACTTTC. Translated: CASSSDGHSGANVLTF.

With regard to this clonotype: A read error is likely, as this CDR3 ends without the conserved phenylalanine or tryptophan. It is unclear where the CDR3 begins or ends on the DNA, so no DNA is shown, and the CDR3 is as TCRdb lists it. The chain carries TRBV29-1 and TRBJ1-1. The CDR3 region is 9 residues in length, termini included. The germline V gene has CDR1 SQVTM and CDR2 ANQGSEA. The CDR3 sequence: CRPERREGN.

This chain connects TRBV2 to TRBJ1-6; D uncertain. CDR3 length: 14 residues. Germline lookup yields CDR1 SNHLY and CDR2 FYNNEI. V lost 8 bases, J lost 5 bases, and 13 bases lay in between. CDR3 sequence (DNA): TGTGCCAGCGCCACATCTCGGAATAATTCACCCCTCCACTTT. This encodes CASATSRNNSPLHF. Full variable domain (remainder filled in from reference TRBV2 and TRBJ1-6): EPEVTQTPSHQVTQMGQEVILRCVPISNHLYFYWYRQILGQKVEFLVSFYNNEISEKSEIFDDQFSVERPDGSNFTLKIRSTKLEDSAMYFCASATSRNNSPLHFGNGTRLTVT.

The chain couples TRBV14 to TRBJ2-7; tentatively, D is TRBD2 (5 bases). Germline lookup yields CDR1 SGHDN and CDR2 FVKESK. Trimming cost V 3 bases and J 0 bases, with 12 bases left between them. This CDR3 region has 15 residues. CDR3 bases: TGTGCCAGCAGCCATGGACTGATTTCCTCCTACGAGCAGTACTTC. As protein: CASSHGLISSYEQYF. Complete variable domain (other parts from reference TRBV14 and TRBJ2-7): EAGVTQFPSHSVIEKGQTVTLRCDPISGHDNLYWYRRVMGKEIKFLLHFVKESKQDESGMPNNRFLAERTGGTYSTLKVQPAELEDSGVYFCASSHGLISSYEQYFGPGTRLTVT.

This clonotype was seen repeatedly, ten times or more. The chain employs TRBV6-2 or TRBV6-3 and TRBJ2-7; D may correspond to TRBD1 or TRBD2 (6 bases each). The V end was cut by 6 bases, the J end by 1 base, with 16 bases between. This CDR3 contains 15 residues. Germline loops: CDR1 MNHEY, CDR2 SVGEGT. The CDR3 coding sequence is TGTGCCAGCAGGACTAGATCGGGGGCGTCCTACGAGCAGTACTTC. It yields the protein CASRTRSGASYEQYF.

The sample holds one count of this clonotype. Since the CDR3 does not end with the conserved phenylalanine or tryptophan, this likely comes from a read error. This chain uses TRBV9 with TRBJ2-3; D gene unclear. This CDR3 comprises 15 residues. Trimming shortened V by 0 bases and J by 2 bases, and 10 bases separated the two germline ends. The germline CDR1 and CDR2 sequences are SGDLS and YYNGEE. CDR3 in amino acids: CASSVGVGPTDTQYL. CDR3 sequence (DNA): TGTGCCAGCAGCGTAGGTGTAGGGCCCACAGATACGCAGTATCTT.

V gene TRBV6-2 or TRBV6-3 combines with J gene TRBJ2-2; 10 nucleotides align to TRBD1. The J segment lost 7 bases and the V segment lost 8 bases, leaving 1 base of the junction unmatched. CDR1 is MNHEY, CDR2 SVGEGT, per germline. The CDR3 consists of 12 residues. The CDR3 loop is CASWTGGGELFF. The CDR3 region has the DNA TGTGCCAGCTGGACAGGGGGCGGGGAGCTGTTTTTT.

V and J are TRBV20-1 and TRBJ1-5; D is unclear. There are 14 residues in the CDR3. Germline V gene data show CDR1 as DFQATT and CDR2 as SNEGSKA (reference sequence). V dropped 6 bases and J dropped 3 bases, with 15 bases sitting between them. The CDR3 DNA reads TGCAGTGCCACTCCCGGGCAGAACAATCAGCCCCAGCATTTT. It encodes CSATPGQNNQPQHF.

The V and J genes are TRBV15 and TRBJ1-1, with D possibly TRBD1 on 5 matching bases. Per the germline V gene, CDR1 is LNHNV and CDR2 is YYDKDF (reference sequence). This CDR3 spans 14 amino acids. With 1 base removed from V and 3 bases from J, the gap between germline ends came to 9 bases. The chain's CDR3 is CATSRVAGDTEAFF. As DNA, the CDR3 is TGTGCCACCAGCAGAGTAGCGGGGGACACTGAAGCTTTCTTT.

The V call is TRBV2, the J call TRBJ1-6, with no clear D. V lost 6 bases and J 14 bases, leaving 11 bases between the germline ends. Germline values: CDR1 SNHLY, CDR2 FYNNEI. The CDR3 is made up of 11 amino acids. The CDR3 DNA reads as TGTGCCAGCAGCGCATTCCGGTCCCTCCACTTT. It specifies CASSAFRSLHF.

The table lists this clonotype with many counts. The V and J genes are TRBV5-6 and TRBJ2-2; D not resolved. The length of the CDR3 is 12 residues. From germline, CDR1 is SGHDT and CDR2 YYEEEE. V lost 2 bases and J 6 bases, leaving 5 bases between the germline ends. The CDR3 loop is CASSFGPGELFF. In DNA form, the CDR3 reads TGTGCCAGCAGCTTCGGACCCGGGGAGCTGTTTTTT.